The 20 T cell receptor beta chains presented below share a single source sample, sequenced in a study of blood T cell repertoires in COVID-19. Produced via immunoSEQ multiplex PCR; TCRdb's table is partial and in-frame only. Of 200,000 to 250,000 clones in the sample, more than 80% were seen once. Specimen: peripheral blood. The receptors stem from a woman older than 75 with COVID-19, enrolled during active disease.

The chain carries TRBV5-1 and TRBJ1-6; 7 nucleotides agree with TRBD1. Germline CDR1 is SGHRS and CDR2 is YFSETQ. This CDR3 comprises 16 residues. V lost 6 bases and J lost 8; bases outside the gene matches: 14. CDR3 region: CASTSGPGQSHSPLHF. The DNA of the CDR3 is TGCGCCAGCACCTCCGGCCCGGGACAGAGCCATTCACCCCTCCACTTT.

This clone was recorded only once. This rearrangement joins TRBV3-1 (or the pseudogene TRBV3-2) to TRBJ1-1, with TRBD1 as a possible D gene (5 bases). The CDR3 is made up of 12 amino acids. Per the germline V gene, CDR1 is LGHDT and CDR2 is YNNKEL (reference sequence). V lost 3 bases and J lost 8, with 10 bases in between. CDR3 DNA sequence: TGTGCCAGCAGCCACAGGCGGGGGGAAGCTTTCTTT. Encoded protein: CASSHRRGEAFF.

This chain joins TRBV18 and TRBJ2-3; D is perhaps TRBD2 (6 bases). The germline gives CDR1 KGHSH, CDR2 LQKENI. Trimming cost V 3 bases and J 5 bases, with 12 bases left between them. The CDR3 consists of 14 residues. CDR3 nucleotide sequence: TGTGCCAGCTCACCGGATTTGGGGGGAGATACGCAGTATTTT. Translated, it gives CASSPDLGGDTQYF.

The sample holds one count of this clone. The CDR3 loop is CASSISGPVQPQHF. Written as DNA, the CDR3 is TGTGCCAGTAGTATATCAGGGCCCGTGCAGCCCCAGCATTTT. The J gene is TRBJ1-5, the V gene TRBV19, with a weak D call TRBD1 (5 bases). Trimming cost V 2 bases and J 7 bases, with 12 bases left between them. CDR3 size: 14 residues. Germline lookup yields CDR1 LNHDA and CDR2 SQIVND (reference sequence).

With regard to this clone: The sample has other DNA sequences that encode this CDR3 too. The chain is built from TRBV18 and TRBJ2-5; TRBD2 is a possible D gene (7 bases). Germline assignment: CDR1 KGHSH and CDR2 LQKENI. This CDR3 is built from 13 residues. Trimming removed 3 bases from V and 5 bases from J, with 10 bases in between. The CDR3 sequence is CASSPGGQETQYF. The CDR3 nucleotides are TGTGCCAGCTCACCGGGGGGGCAGGAGACCCAGTACTTC.

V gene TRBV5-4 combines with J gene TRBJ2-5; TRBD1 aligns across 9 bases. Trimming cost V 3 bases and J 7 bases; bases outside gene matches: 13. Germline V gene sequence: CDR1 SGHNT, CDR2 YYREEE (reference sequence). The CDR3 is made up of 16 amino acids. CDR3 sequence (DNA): TGTGCCAGCAGCTCCCCGGGACAGGGTGGAGTGGGGACCCAGTACTTC. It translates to CASSSPGQGGVGTQYF.

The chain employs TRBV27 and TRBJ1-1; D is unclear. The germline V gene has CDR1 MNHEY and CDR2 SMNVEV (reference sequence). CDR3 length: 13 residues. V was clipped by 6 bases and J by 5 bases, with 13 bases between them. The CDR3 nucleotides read TGTGCCAGCAGATTCCCGGGAGGGACTGAAGCTTTCTTT. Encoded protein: CASRFPGGTEAFF.

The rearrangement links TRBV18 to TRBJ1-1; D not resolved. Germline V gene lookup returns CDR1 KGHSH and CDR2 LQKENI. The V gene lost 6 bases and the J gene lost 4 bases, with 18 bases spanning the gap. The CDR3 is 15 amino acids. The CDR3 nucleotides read TGTGCCAGCTCCAACCCTAATCCGGGAGGCACTGAAGCTTTCTTT. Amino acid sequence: CASSNPNPGGTEAFF.

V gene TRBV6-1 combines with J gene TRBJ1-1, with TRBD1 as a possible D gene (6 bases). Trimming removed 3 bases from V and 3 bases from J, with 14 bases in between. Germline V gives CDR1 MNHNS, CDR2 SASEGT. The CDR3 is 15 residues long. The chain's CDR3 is CASSELGAVDTEAFF. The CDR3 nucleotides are TGTGCCAGCAGTGAGCTGGGGGCTGTGGACACTGAAGCTTTCTTT.

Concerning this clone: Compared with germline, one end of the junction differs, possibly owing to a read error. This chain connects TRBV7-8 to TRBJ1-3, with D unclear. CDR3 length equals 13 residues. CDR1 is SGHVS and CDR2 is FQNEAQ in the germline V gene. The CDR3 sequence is CASSPEIGPLYNF. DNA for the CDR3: TGTGCCAGCAGCCCCGAAATCGGTCCGTTGTATAATTTT.

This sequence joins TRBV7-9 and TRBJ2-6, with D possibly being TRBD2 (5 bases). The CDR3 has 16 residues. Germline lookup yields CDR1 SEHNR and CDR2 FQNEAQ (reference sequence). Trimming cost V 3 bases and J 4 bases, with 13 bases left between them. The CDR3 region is CASSFRGNRGANVLTF. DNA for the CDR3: TGTGCCAGCAGCTTCCGGGGAAATAGAGGGGCCAACGTCCTGACTTTC.

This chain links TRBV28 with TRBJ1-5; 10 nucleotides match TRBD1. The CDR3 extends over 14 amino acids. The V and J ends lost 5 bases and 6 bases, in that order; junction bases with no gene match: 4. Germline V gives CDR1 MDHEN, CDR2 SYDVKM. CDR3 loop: CASSPGQGSQPQHF. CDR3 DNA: TGTGCCAGCAGTCCGGGACAGGGGAGTCAGCCCCAGCATTTT.

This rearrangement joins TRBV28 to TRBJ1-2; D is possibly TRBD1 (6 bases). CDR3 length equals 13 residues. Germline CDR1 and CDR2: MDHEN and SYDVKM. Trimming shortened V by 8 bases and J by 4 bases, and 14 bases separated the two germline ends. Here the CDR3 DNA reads TGTGCCAGCCTGGACAGCTCGATCTATGGCTACACCTTC. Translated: CASLDSSIYGYTF.

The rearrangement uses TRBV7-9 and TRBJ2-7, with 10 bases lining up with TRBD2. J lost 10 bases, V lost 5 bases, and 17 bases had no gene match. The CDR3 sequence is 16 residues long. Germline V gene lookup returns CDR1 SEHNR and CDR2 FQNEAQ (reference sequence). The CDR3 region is CASSPAGRLAGVSQYF. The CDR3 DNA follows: TGTGCCAGCAGCCCAGCAGGAAGGCTAGCGGGAGTGTCCCAGTACTTC.

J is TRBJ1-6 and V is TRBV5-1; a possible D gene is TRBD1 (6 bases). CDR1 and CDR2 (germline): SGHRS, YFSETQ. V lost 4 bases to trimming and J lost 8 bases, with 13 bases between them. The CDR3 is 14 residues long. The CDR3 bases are TGCGCCAGCAGCCCCGGGGGGGCGGATTCACCCCTCCACTTT. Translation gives CASSPGGADSPLHF.

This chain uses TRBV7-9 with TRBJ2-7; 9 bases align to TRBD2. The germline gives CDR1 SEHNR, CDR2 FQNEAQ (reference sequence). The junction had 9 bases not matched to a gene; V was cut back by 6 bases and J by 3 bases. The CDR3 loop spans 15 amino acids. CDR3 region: CASRSYSGSSYEQYF. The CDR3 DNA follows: TGTGCCAGCAGGTCTTATAGCGGGAGCAGCTACGAGCAGTACTTC.

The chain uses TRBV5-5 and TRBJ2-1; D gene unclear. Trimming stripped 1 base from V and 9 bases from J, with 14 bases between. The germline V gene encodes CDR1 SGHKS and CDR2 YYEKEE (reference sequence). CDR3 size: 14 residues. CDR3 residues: CASSLSGQIGEQFF. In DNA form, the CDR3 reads TGTGCCAGCAGCTTGTCTGGCCAGATTGGTGAGCAGTTCTTC.

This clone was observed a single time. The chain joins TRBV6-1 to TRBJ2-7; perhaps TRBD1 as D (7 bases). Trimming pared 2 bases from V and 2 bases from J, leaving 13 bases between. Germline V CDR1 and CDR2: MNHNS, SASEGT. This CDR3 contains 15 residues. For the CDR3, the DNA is TGTGCCAGCAGTGAAAGCCCAGGGGGGCCCTACGAGCAGTACTTC. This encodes CASSESPGGPYEQYF.

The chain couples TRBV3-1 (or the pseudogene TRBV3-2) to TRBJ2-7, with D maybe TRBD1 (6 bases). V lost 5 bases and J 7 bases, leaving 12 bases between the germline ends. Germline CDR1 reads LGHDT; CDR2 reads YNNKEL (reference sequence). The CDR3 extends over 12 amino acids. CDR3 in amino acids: CASSGGPGEQYF. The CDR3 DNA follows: TGTGCCAGCAGCGGGGGCCCTGGGGAGCAGTACTTC.

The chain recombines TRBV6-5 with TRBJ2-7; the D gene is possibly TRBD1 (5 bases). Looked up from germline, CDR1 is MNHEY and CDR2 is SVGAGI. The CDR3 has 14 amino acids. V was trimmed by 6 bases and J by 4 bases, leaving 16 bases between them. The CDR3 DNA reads TGTGCCAGCAGGGCCGGACCCAAGGGGTACGAGCAGTACTTC. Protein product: CASRAGPKGYEQYF.